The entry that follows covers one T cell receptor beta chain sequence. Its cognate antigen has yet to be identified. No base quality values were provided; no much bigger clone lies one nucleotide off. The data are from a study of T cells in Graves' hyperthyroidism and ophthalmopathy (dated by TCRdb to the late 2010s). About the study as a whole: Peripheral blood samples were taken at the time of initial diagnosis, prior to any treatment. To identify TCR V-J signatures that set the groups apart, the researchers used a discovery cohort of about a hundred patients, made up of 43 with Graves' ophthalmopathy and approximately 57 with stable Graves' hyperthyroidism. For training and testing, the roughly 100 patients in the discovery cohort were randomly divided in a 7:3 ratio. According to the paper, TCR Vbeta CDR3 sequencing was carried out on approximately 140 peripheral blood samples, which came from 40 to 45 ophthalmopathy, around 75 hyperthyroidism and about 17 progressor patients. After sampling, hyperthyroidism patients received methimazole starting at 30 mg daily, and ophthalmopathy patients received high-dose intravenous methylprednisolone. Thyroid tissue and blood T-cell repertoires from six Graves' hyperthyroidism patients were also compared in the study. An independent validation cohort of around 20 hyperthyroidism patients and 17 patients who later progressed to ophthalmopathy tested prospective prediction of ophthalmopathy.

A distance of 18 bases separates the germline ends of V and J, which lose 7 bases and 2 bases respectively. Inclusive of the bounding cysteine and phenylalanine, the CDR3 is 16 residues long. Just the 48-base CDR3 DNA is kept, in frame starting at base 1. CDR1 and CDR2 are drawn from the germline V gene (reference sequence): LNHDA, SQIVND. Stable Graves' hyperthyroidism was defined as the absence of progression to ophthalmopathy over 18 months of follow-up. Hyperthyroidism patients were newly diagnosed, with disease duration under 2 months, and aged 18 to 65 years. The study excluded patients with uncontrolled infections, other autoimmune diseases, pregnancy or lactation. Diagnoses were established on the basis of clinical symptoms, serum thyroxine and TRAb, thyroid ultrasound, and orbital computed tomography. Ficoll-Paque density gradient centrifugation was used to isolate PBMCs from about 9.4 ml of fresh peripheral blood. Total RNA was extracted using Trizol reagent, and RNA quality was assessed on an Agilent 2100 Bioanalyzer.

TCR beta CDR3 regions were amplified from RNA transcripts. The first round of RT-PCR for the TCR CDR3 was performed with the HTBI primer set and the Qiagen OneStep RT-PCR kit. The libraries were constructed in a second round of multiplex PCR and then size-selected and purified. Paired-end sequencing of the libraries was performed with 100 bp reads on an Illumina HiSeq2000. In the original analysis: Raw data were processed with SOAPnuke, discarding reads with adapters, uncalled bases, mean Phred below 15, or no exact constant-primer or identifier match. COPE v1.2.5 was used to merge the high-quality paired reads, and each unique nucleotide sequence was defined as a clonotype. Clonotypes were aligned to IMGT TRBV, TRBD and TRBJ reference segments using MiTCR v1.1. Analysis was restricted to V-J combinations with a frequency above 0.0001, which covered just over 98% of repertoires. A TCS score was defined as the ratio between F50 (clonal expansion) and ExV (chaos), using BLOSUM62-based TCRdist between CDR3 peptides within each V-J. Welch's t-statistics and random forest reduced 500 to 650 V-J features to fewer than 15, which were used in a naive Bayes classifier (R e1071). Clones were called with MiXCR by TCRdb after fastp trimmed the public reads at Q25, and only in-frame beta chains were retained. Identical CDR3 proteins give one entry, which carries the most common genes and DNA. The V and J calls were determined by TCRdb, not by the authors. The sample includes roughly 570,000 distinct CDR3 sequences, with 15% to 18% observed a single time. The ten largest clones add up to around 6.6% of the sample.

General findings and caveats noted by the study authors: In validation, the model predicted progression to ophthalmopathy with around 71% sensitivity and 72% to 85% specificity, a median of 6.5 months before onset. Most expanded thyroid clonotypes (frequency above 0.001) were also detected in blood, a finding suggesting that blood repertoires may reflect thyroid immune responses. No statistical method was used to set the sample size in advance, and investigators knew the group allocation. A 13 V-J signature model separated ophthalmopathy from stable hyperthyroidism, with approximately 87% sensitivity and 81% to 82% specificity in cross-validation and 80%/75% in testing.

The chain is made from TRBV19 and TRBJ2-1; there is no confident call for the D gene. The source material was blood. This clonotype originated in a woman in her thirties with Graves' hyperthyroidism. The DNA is TGTGCCAGTACCAACCGCCCGGAAGCCGCCTACAATGAGCAGTTCTTC. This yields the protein CASTNRPEAAYNEQFF.